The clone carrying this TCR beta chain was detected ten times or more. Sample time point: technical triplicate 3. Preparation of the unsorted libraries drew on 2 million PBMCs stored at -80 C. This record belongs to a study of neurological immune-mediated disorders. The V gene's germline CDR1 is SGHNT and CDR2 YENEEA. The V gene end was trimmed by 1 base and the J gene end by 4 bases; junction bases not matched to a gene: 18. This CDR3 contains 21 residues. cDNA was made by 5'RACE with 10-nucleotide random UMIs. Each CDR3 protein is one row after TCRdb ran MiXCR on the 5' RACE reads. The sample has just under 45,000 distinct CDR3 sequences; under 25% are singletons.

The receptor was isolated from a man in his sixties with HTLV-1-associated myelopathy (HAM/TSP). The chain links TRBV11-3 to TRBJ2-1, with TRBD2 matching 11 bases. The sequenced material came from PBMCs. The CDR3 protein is CASSLGQGAIARTSGYNEQFF. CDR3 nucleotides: TGTGCCAGCAGCTTAGGGCAGGGGGCTATAGCTAGGACTAGCGGGTACAATGAGCAGTTCTTC.